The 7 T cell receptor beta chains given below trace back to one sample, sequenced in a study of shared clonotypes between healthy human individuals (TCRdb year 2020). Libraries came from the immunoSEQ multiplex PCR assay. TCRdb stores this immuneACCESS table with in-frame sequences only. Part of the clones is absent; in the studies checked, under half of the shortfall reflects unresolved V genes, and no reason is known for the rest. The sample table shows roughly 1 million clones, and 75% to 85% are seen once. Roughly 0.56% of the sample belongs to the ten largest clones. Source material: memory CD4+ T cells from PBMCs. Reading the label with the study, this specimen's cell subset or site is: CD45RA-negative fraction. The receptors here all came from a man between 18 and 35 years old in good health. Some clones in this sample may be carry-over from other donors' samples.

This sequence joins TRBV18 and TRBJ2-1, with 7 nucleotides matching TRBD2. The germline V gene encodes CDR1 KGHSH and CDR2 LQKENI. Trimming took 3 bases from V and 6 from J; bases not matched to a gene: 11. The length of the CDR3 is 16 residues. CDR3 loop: CASSPLAGKTSNEQFF. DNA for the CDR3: TGTGCCAGCTCACCGTTAGCGGGTAAAACTTCCAATGAGCAGTTCTTC. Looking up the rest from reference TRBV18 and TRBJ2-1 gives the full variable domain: NAGVMQNPRHLVRRRGQEARLRCSPMKGHSHVYWYRQLPEEGLKFMVYLQKENIIDESGMPKERFSAEFPKEGPSILRIQQVVRGDSAAYFCASSPLAGKTSNEQFFGPGTRLTVL.

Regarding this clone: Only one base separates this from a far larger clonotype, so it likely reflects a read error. The CDR3 DNA reads TGTGCCAGCAGCTCCATGACGGGGACGGAAGCTTTCTTT. It encodes CASSSMTGTEAFF. The chain couples TRBV7-3 to TRBJ1-1; possibly TRBD1 for D (5 bases). The CDR3 has 13 residues. The germline V and J ends were trimmed by 4 bases and 8 bases, with 14 bases remaining between them. Germline CDR1 and CDR2: SGHTA and FQGTGA.

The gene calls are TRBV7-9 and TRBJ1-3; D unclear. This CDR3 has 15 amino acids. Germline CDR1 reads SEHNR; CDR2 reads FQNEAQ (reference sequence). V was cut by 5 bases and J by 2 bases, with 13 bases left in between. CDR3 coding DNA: TGTGCCAGCAGCCCCCTACAGCTAGCTGGAAACACCATATATTTT. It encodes CASSPLQLAGNTIYF.

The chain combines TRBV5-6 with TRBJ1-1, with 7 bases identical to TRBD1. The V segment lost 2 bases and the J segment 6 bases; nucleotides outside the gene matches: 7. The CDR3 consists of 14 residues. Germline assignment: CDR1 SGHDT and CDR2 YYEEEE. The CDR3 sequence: CASSFDRVAPEAFF. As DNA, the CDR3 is TGTGCCAGCAGCTTTGACAGGGTAGCCCCTGAAGCTTTCTTT. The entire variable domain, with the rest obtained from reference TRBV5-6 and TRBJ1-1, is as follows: DAGVTQSPTHLIKTRGQQVTLRCSPKSGHDTVSWYQQALGQGPQFIFQYYEEEERQRGNFPDRFSGHQFPNYSSELNVNALLLGDSALYLCASSFDRVAPEAFFGQGTRLTVV.

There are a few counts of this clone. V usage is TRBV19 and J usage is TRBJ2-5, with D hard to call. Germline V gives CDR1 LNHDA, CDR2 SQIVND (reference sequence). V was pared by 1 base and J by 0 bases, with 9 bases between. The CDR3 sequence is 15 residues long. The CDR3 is CASSIGGLYQETQYF. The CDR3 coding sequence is TGTGCCAGTAGTATAGGGGGATTGTACCAAGAGACCCAGTACTTC.

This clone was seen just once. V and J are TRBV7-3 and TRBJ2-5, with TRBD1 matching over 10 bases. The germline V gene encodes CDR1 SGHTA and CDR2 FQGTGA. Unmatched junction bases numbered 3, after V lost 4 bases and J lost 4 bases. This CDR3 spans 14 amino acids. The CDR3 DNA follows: TGTGCCAGCAGCTGGGACAGGGGTGGAGAGACCCAGTACTTC. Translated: CASSWDRGGETQYF. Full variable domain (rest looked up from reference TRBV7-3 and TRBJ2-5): GAGVSQTPSNKVTEKGKYVELRCDPISGHTALYWYRQSLGQGPEFLIYFQGTGAADDSGLPNDRFFAVRPEGSVSTLKIQRTERGDSAVYLCASSWDRGGETQYFGPGTRLLVL.

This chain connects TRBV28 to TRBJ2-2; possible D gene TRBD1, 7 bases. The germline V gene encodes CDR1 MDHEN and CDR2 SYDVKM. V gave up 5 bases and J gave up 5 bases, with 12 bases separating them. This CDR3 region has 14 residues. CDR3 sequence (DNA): TGTGCCAGCAGTGCGGGACAGCTAACCGGGGAGCTGTTTTTT. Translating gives CASSAGQLTGELFF.